Each of the 2 T cell receptor beta chains below was sequenced from the same sample in a study of human T cells and chemical hapten exposure. From the RACE reads, TCRdb called clonotypes with MiXCR, one entry per CDR3 protein. The sample yields about 100,000 distinct CDR3 sequences, 10% to 12% seen once. Specified time point: patch test 2, 6 weeks after DPC sensitization. The sample's treatment: therapeutic diphenylcyclopropenone sensitization with weekly scalp DPC. Sequenced material: whole blood, taken in connection with sensitization to the hapten diphenylcyclopropenone (DPC). These receptors were collected from a middle-aged woman with alopecia areata. Some clones in this sample may be carry-over from other donors' samples.

Ten or more counts support this clonotype. J is TRBJ1-2 and V is TRBV7-2; a possible D gene is TRBD1 (6 bases). Germline CDR1 SGHTA, CDR2 FQGNSA. This CDR3 has 13 amino acids. Deletions cut 3 bases from V and 4 bases from J, with 9 bases between. CDR3 in amino acids: CASSLVQGYGYTF. CDR3 DNA: TGTGCCAGCAGCTTGGTACAGGGCTATGGCTACACCTTC.

This clonotype was seen at least ten times. The rearrangement links TRBV29-1 to TRBJ2-5; tentatively, D is TRBD1 or TRBD2 (5 bases each). The V gene's germline CDR1 is SQVTM and CDR2 ANQGSEA. CDR3 size: 14 residues. The ends were cut back, 5 bases at V and 5 bases at J, with 18 bases in the middle. CDR3 in amino acids: CSVSAGVAGETQYF. CDR3 nucleotides: TGCAGCGTTTCCGCCGGGGTCGCAGGGGAGACCCAGTACTTC. Full variable domain (missing parts from reference TRBV29-1 and TRBJ2-5): SAVISQKPSRDICQRGTSLTIQCQVDSQVTMMFWYRQQPGQSLTLIATANQGSEATYESGFVIDKFPISRPNLTFSTLTVSNMSPEDSSIYLCSVSAGVAGETQYFGPGTRLLVL.